This is a list of T cell receptor beta chains from one sample in a study of blood T cell repertoires in COVID-19. Sequencing used immunoSEQ multiplex PCR; TCRdb keeps in-frame clones, though not all of them. Among about 350,000 clones listed, roughly 87% were seen once. The sample comprised PBMCs or T cells enriched from blood (not recorded which). The source of these receptors is a woman aged 25-40 years who had recovered from COVID-19. CDR3s include the opening cysteine and the closing phenylalanine or tryptophan.

J: TRBJ1-5; V: TRBV7-9; length: 16; CDR3: CASSHTVQGLGQPQHF
J: TRBJ2-1; V: TRBV6-5; length: 13; CDR3: CASSVGGYNEQFF
J: TRBJ2-7; V: TRBV6-1; length: 14; CDR3: CASSEQRSSYEQYF
J: TRBJ2-7; V: TRBV2; length: 14; CDR3: CASRASGGSYEQYF
J: TRBJ1-2; V: TRBV5-1; length: 16; CDR3: CASSLESGQGGYGYTF
J: TRBJ1-1; V: TRBV13; length: 12; CDR3: CASSLGTTEAFF
J: TRBJ1-4; V: TRBV5-8; length: 14; CDR3: CASSLDRAVEKLFF
J: TRBJ2-3; V: TRBV10-3; length: 14; CDR3: CAISVTSEADTQYF
J: TRBJ2-5; V: TRBV7-9; length: 12; CDR3: CASSPVPETQYF
J: TRBJ1-2; V: TRBV6-5; length: 16; CDR3: CASSYPRSQGPYGYTF
J: TRBJ1-1; V: TRBV3-1/TRBV3-2; length: 15; CDR3: CASSQVAGSRTEAFF
J: TRBJ2-5; V: TRBV5-4; length: 13; CDR3: CASSFSGQETQYF
J: TRBJ1-5; V: TRBV6-1; length: 17; CDR3: CASSEAGGLRSNQPQHF
J: TRBJ1-1; V: TRBV28; length: 15; CDR3: CASRVAGTGGTEAFF
J: TRBJ2-5; V: TRBV7-2; length: 15; CDR3: CASSLLAGARETQYF
J: TRBJ2-6; V: TRBV18; length: 20; CDR3: CASSTNRADRTNSGANVLTF
J: TRBJ2-7; V: TRBV7-9; length: 14; CDR3: CASSLAGGVYEQYF
J: TRBJ1-4; V: TRBV4-1; length: 15; CDR3: CASSQLGLSGEKLFF
J: TRBJ1-1; V: TRBV6-6; length: 14; CDR3: CASRRQGLFTEAFF
J: TRBJ1-3; V: TRBV28; length: 14; CDR3: CASRYSSSGNTIYF
J: TRBJ1-6; V: TRBV24-1; length: 18; CDR3: CATSDLRRYWERGSPLHF
J: TRBJ2-1; V: TRBV9; length: 18; CDR3: CASSVGLAGATGGNEQFF
J: TRBJ1-6; V: TRBV5-4; length: 18; CDR3: CASSPGGGGKSYNSPLHF
J: TRBJ2-7; V: TRBV7-2; length: 14; CDR3: CASSARQGAYEQYF
J: TRBJ2-7; V: TRBV18; length: 15; CDR3: CASSPGQGHSYEQYF
J: TRBJ1-2; V: TRBV7-9; length: 16; CDR3: CASRASAVRGNYGYTF
J: TRBJ2-2; V: TRBV9; length: 18; CDR3: CASSEESSGALNTGELFF
J: TRBJ1-1; V: TRBV7-9; length: 14; CDR3: CASSRTGLGTEAFF
J: TRBJ2-1; V: TRBV4-3; length: 15; CDR3: CASSQSSGGRGEQFF
J: TRBJ2-3; V: TRBV2; length: 15; CDR3: CASSELAGGSDTQYF
J: TRBJ1-3; V: TRBV3-1/TRBV3-2; length: 19; CDR3: CASSLGNYHPPSSGNTIYF
J: TRBJ2-3; V: TRBV5-4; length: 16; CDR3: CASTATGSRFTDTQYF
J: TRBJ1-1; V: TRBV7-9; length: 13; CDR3: CASSLEGGDEAFF
J: TRBJ1-2; V: TRBV5-1; length: 14; CDR3: CASSLGATNYGYTF
J: TRBJ1-3; V: TRBV18; length: 16; CDR3: CASSPGHQYSGNTIYF
J: TRBJ2-2; V: TRBV28; length: 15; CDR3: CASSLAGYSTGELFF
J: TRBJ1-5; V: TRBV2; length: 15; CDR3: CASGIGTASNQPQHF
J: TRBJ2-7; V: TRBV11-2; length: 15; CDR3: CASSFHGSPGYEQYF
J: TRBJ1-1; V: TRBV4-2; length: 14; CDR3: CASSQDIGDTEAFF
J: TRBJ2-7; V: TRBV7-9; length: 15; CDR3: CASSLRAGGGYEQYF
J: TRBJ1-1; V: TRBV11-2; length: 12; CDR3: CASHSGSLEAFF
J: TRBJ2-5; V: TRBV5-1; length: 15; CDR3: CASSREGGQGETQYF
J: TRBJ1-5; V: TRBV5-1; length: 15; CDR3: CASSTGIDSNQPQHF
J: TRBJ2-7; V: TRBV11-2; length: 15; CDR3: CASSLARARTYEQYF
J: TRBJ1-1; V: TRBV12-3/TRBV12-4; length: 12; CDR3: CASSLGPTEAFF
J: TRBJ1-5; V: TRBV19; length: 15; CDR3: CASSIGGTGEVPQHF
J: TRBJ1-4; V: TRBV19; length: 17; CDR3: CASSISLFGYTNEKLFF
J: TRBJ2-1; V: TRBV19; length: 16; CDR3: CASTRTSGGAYNEQFF
J: TRBJ2-7; V: TRBV18; length: 16; CDR3: CASSPQGTGAGYEQYF
J: TRBJ1-2; V: TRBV18; length: 12; CDR3: CASSLRQDGYTF
J: TRBJ2-7; V: TRBV5-1; length: 15; CDR3: CASSPLGQGVHEQYF
J: TRBJ1-2; V: TRBV2; length: 13; CDR3: CASSATGGNGYTF
J: TRBJ1-6; V: TRBV13; length: 16; CDR3: CASSAGQGSYNSPLHF
J: TRBJ1-4; V: TRBV15; length: 18; CDR3: CATSRDRAGPATNEKLFF